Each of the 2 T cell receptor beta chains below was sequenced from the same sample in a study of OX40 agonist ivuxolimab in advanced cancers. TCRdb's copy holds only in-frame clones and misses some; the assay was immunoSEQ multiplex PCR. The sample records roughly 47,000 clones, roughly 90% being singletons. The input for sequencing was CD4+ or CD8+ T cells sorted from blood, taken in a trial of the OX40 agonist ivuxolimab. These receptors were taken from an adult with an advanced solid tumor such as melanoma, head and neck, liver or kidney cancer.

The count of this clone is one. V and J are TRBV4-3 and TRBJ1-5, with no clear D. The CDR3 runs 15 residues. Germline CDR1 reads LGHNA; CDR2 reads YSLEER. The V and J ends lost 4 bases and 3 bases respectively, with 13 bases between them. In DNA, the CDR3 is TGCGCCAGCAGCCCCCGAAGGTTAAACAATCAGCCCCAGCATTTT. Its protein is CASSPRRLNNQPQHF.

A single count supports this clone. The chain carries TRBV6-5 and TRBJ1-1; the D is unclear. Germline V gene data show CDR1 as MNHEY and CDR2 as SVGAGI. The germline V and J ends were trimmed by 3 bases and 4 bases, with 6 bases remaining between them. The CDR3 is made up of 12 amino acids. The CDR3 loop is CASSYWGTEAFF. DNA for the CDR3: TGTGCCAGCAGTTATTGGGGCACTGAAGCTTTCTTT.